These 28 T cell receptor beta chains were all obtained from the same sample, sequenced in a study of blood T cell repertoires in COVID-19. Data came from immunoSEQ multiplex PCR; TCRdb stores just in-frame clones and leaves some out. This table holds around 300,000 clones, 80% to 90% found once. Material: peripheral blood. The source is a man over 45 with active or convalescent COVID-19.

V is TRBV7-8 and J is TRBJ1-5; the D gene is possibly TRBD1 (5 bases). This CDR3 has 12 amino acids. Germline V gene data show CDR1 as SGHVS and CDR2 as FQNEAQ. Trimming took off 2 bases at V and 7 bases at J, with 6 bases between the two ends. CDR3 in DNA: TGTGCCAGCAGCTTATGGGGCCAGCCCCAGCATTTT. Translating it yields CASSLWGQPQHF. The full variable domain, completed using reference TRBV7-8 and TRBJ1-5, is GAGVSQSPRYKVAKRGQDVALRCDPISGHVSLFWYQQALGQGPEFLTYFQNEAQLDKSGLPSDRFFAERPEGSVSTLKIQRTQQEDSAVYLCASSLWGQPQHFGDGTRLSIL.

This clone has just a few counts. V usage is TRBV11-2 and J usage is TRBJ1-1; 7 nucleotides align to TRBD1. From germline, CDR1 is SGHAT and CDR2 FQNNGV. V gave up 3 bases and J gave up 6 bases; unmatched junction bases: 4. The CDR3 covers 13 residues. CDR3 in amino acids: CASSFETGSEAFF. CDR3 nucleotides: TGTGCCAGCAGCTTCGAGACAGGGTCTGAAGCTTTCTTT. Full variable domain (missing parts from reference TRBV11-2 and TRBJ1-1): EAGVAQSPRYKIIEKRQSVAFWCNPISGHATLYWYQQILGQGPKLLIQFQNNGVVDDSQLPKDRFSAERLKGVDSTLKIQPAKLEDSAVYLCASSFETGSEAFFGQGTRLTVV.

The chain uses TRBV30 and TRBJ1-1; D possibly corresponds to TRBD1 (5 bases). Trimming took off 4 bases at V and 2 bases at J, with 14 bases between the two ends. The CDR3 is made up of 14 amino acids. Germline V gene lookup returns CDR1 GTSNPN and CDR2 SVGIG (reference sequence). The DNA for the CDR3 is TGTGCCTGGACGCACCAGGGTCTCAACACTGAAGCTTTCTTT. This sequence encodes CAWTHQGLNTEAFF.

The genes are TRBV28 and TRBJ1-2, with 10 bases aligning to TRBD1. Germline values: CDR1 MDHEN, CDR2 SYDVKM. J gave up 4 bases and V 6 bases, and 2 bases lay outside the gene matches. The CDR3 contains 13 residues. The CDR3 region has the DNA TGTGCCAGCAGGGACAGGGGGGGCTATGGCTACACCTTC. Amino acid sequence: CASRDRGGYGYTF.

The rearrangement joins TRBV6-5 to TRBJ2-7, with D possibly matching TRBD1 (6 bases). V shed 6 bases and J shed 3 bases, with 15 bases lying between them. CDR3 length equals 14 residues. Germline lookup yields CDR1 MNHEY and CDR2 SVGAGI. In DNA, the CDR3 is TGTGCCAGCAGGCGTACAGGGTATGACTACGAGCAGTACTTC. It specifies CASRRTGYDYEQYF.

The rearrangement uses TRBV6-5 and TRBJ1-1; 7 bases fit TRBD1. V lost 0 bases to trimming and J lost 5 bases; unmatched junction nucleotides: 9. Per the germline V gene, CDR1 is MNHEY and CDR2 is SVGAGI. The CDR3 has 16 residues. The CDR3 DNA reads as TGTGCCAGCAGTTACTCGTCGACAGGGCAGGGGACTGAAGCTTTCTTT. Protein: CASSYSSTGQGTEAFF.

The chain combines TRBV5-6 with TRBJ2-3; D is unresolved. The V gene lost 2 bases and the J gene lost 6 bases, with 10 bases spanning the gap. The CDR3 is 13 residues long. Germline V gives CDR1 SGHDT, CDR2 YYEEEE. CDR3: CASSLVESDTQYF. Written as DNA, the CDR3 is TGTGCCAGCAGCTTAGTAGAGTCCGATACGCAGTATTTT.

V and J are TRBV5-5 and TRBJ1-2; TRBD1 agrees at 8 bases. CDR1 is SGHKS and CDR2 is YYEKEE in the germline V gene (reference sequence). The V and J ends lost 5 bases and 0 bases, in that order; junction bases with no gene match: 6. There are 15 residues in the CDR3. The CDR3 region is CASSLTGVPNYGYTF. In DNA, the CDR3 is TGTGCCAGCAGTCTGACAGGGGTACCTAACTATGGCTACACCTTC.

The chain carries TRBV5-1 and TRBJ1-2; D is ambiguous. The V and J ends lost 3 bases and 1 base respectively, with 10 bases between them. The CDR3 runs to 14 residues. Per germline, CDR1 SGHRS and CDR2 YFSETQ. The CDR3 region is CASSSGDGNYGYTF. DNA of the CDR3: TGCGCCAGCAGCTCGGGTGACGGTAACTATGGCTACACCTTC.

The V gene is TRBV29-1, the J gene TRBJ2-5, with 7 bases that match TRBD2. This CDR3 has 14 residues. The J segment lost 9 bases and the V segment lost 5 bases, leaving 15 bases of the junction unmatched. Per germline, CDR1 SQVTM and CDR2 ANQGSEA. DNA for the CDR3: TGCAGCGTTTTTACCGGGACTACCTCCGGGGCCCAGTACTTC. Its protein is CSVFTGTTSGAQYF.

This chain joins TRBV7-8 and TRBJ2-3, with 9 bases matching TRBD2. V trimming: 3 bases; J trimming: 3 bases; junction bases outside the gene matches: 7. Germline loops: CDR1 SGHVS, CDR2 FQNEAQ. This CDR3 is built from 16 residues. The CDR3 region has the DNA TGTGCCAGCAGCTTTACTAGCAGCGGGGGGACAGATACGCAGTATTTT. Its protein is CASSFTSSGGTDTQYF.

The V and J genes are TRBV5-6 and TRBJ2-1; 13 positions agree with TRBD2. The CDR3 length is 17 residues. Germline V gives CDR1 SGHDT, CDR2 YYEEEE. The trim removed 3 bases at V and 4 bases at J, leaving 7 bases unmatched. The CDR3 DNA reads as TGTGCCAGCAGCTCTGTGACTAGCGGGGGGACTTACAATGAGCAGTTCTTC. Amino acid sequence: CASSSVTSGGTYNEQFF.

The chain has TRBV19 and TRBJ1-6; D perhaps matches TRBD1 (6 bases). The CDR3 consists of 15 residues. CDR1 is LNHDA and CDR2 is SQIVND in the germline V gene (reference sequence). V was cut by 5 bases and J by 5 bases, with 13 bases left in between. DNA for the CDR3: TGTGCCAGTAGTGACGACAGGACCAATAATTCACCCCTCCACTTT. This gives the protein CASSDDRTNNSPLHF.

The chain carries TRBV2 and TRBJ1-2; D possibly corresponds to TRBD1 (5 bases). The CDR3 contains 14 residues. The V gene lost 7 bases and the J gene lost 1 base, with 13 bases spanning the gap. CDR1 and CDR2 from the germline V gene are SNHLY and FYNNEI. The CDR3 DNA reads TGTGCCAGCATTCTCAGGGCTGGTAACTATGGCTACACCTTC. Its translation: CASILRAGNYGYTF.

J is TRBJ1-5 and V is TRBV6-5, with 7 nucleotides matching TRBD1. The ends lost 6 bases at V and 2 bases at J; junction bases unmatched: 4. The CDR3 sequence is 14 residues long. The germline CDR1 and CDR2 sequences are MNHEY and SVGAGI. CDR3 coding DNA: TGTGCCAGCAGCGACAGGGTTGGCAATCAGCCCCAGCATTTT. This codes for CASSDRVGNQPQHF.

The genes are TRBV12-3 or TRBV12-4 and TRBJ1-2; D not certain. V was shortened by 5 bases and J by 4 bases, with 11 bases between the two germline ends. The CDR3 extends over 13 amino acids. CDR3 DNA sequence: TGTGCCAGCAGTCCCCTCGGGGTCTATGGCTACACCTTC. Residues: CASSPLGVYGYTF.

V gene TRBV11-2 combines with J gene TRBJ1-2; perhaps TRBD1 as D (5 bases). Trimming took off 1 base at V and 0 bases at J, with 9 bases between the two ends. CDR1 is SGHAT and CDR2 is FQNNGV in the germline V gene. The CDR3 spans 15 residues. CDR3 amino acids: CASSLGGSTNYGYTF. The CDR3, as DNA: TGTGCCAGCAGCTTAGGGGGCAGTACTAACTATGGCTACACCTTC.

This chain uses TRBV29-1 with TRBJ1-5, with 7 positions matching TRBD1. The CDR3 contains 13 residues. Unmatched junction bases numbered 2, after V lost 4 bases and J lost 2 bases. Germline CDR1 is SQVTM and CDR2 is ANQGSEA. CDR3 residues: CSVVGGGNQPQHF. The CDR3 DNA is TGCAGCGTTGTAGGGGGCGGCAATCAGCCCCAGCATTTT.

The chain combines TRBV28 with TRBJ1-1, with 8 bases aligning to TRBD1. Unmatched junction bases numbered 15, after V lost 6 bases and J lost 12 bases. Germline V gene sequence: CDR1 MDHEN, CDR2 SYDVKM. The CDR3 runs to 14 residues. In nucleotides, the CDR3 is TGTGCCAGCAGGAACGGACAGGGCGAAACGGGTCCTTTCTTT. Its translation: CASRNGQGETGPFF.

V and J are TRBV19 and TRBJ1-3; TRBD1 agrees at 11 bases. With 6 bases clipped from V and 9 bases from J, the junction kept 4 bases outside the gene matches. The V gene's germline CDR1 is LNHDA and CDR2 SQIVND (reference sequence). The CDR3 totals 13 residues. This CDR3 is CASRDRGRGTIYF. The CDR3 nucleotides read TGTGCCAGTAGGGACAGGGGGCGAGGCACCATATATTTT.

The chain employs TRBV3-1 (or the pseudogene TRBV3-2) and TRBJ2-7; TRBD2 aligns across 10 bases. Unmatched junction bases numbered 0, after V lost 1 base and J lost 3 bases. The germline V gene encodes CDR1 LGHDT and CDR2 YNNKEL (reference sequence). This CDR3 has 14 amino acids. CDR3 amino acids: CASSQVAGGYEQYF. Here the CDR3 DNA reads TGTGCCAGCAGCCAAGTAGCGGGAGGCTACGAGCAGTACTTC.

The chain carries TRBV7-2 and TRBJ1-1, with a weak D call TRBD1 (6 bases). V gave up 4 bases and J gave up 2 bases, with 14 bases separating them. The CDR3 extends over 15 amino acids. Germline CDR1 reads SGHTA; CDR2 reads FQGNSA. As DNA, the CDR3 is TGTGCCAGCAGCTCAATTTGGACAGTTAACACTGAAGCTTTCTTT. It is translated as CASSSIWTVNTEAFF.

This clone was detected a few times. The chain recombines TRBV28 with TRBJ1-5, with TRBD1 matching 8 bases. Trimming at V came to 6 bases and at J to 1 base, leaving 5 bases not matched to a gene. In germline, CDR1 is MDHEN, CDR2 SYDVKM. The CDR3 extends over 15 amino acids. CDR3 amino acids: CASSPRTGSNQPQHF. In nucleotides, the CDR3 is TGTGCCAGCAGCCCTCGGACAGGGAGCAATCAGCCCCAGCATTTT.

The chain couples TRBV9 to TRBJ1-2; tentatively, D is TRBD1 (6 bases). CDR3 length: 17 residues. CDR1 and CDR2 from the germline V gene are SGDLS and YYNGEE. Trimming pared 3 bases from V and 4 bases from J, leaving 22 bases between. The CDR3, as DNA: TGTGCCAGCAGCGAACACCCCGGGGACACCATGGGCTATGGCTACACCTTC. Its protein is CASSEHPGDTMGYGYTF.

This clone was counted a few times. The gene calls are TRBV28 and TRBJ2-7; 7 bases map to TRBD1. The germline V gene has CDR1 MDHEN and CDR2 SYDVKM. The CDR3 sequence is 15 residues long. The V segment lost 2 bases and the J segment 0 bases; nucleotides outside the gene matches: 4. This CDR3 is CASSLIGGPSYEQYF. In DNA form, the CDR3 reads TGTGCCAGCAGTTTAATAGGGGGCCCCTCCTACGAGCAGTACTTC. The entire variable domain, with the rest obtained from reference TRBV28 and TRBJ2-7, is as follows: DVKVTQSSRYLVKRTGEKVFLECVQDMDHENMFWYRQDPGLGLRLIYFSYDVKMKEKGDIPEGYSVSREKKERFSLILESASTNQTSMYLCASSLIGGPSYEQYFGPGTRLTVT.

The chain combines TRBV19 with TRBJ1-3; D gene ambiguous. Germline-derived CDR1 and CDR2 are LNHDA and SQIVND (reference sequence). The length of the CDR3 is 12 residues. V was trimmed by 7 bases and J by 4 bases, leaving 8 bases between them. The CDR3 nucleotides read TGTGCCAGTACCTCGGGAGGAAACACCATATATTTT. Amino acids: CASTSGGNTIYF.

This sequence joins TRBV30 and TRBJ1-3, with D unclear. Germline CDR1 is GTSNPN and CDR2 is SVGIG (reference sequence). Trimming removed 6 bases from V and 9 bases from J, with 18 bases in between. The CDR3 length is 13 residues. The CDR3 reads CACGSQPSSTIYF. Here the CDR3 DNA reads TGTGCCTGCGGGTCTCAACCCTCGTCCACCATATATTTT.

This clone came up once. The CDR3: CASSVGQGFAEAFF. For the CDR3, the DNA is TGTGCCAGCAGCGTCGGACAGGGGTTTGCTGAAGCTTTCTTT. The chain recombines TRBV9 with TRBJ1-1; 9 nucleotides match TRBD1. Trimming cost V 2 bases and J 6 bases; bases outside gene matches: 5. This CDR3 comprises 14 residues. Looked up from germline, CDR1 is SGDLS and CDR2 is YYNGEE.